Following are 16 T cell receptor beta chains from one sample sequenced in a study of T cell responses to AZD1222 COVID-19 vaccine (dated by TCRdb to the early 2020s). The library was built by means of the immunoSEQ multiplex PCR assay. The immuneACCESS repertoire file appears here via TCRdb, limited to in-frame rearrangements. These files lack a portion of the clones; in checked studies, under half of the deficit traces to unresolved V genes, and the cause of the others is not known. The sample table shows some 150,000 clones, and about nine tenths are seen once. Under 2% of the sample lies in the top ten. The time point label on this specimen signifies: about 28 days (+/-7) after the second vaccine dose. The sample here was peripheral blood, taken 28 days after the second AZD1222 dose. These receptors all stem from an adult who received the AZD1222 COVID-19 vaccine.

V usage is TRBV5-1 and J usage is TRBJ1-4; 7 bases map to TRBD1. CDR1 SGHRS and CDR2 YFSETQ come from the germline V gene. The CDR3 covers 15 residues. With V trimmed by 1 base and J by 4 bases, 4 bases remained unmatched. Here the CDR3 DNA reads TGCGCCAGCAGCTTGACGGGACAGCATAATGAAAAACTGTTTTTT. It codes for CASSLTGQHNEKLFF.

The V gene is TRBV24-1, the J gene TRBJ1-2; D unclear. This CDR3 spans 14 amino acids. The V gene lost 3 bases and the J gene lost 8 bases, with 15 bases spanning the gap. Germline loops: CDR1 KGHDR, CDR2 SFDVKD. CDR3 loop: CATSDGSPMGGYTF. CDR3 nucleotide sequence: TGTGCCACCAGTGATGGGAGTCCAATGGGAGGCTACACCTTC.

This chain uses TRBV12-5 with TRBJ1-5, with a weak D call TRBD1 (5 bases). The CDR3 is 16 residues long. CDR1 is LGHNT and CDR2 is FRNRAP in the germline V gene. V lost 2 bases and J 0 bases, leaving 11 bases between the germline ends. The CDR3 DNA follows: TGTGCTAGTGGTTTGAGGCCAGGGATTAGCAATCAGCCCCAGCATTTT. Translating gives CASGLRPGISNQPQHF.

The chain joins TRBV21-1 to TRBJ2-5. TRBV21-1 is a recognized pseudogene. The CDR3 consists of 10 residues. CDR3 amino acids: CASRQETQYF. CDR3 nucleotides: TGTGCCAGCAGACAAGAGACCCAGTACTTC.

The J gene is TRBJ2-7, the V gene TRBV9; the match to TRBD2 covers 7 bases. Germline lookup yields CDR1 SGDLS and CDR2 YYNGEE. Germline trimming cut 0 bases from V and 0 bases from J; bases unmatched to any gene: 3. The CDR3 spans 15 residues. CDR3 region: CASSVAGGLSYEQYF. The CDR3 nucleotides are TGTGCCAGCAGCGTAGCGGGAGGCCTCTCCTACGAGCAGTACTTC.

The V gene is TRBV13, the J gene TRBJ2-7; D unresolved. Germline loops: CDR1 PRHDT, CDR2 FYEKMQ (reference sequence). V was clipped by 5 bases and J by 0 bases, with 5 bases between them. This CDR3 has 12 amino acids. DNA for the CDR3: TGTGCCAGCAGCCAGAGCTCCTACGAGCAGTACTTC. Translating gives CASSQSSYEQYF.

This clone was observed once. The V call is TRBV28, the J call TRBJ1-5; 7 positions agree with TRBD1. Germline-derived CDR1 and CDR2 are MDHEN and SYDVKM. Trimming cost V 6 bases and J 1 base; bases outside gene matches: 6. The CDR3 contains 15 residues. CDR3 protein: CASSSTGESNQPQHF. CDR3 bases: TGTGCCAGCAGCTCTACAGGGGAGAGCAATCAGCCCCAGCATTTT.

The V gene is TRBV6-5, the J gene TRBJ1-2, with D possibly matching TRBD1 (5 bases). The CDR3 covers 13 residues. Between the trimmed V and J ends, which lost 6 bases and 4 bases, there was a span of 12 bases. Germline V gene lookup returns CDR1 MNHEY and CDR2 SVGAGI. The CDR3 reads CASSPRAAYGYTF. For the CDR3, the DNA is TGTGCCAGCAGCCCCAGGGCGGCCTATGGCTACACCTTC.

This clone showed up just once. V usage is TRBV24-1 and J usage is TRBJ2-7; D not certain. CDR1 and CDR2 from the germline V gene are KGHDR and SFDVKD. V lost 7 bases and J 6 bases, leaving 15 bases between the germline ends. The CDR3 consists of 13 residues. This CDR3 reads CATRDVGNGEQYF. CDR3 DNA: TGTGCCACCAGGGATGTTGGGAATGGCGAGCAGTACTTC.

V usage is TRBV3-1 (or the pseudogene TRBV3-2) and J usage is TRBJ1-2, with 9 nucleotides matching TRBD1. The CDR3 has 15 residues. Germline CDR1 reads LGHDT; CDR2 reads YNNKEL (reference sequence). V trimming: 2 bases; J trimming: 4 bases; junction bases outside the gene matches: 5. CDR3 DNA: TGTGCCAGCAGCCAACTGGGACAGGGCGGCTATGGCTACACCTTC. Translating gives CASSQLGQGGYGYTF.

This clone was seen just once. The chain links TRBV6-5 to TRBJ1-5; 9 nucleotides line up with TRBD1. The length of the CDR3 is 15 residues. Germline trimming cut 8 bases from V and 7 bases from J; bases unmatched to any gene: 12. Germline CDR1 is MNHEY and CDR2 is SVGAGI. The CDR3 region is CASSSGTGLEQPQHF. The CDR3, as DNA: TGTGCCAGCTCGTCTGGGACAGGGTTAGAGCAGCCCCAGCATTTT.

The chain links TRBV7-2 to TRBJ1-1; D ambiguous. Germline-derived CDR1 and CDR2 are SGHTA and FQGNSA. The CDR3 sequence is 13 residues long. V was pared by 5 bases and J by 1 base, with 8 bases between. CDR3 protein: CASSAGWNTEAFF. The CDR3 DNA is TGTGCCAGCAGCGCCGGTTGGAACACTGAAGCTTTCTTT.

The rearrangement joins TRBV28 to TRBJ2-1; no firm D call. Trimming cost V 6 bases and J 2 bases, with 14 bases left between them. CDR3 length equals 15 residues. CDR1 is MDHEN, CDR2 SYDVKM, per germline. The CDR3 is CASRRNVQAYNEQFF. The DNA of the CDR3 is TGTGCCAGCAGGCGTAACGTACAAGCCTACAATGAGCAGTTCTTC.

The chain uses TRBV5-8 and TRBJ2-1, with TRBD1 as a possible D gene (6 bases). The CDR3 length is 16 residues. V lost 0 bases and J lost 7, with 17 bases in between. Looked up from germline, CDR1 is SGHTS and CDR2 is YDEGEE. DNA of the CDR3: TGTGCCAGCAGCTTGGGACTCGACAGGATTTTGAATGAGCAGTTCTTC. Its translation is CASSLGLDRILNEQFF.

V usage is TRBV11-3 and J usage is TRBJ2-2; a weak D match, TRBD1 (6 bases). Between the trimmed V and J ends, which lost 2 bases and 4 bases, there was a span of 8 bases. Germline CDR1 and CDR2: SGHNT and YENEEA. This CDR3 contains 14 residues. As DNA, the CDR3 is TGTGCCAGCAGCTTACAGGGGCCCACCGGGGAGCTGTTTTTT. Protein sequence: CASSLQGPTGELFF.

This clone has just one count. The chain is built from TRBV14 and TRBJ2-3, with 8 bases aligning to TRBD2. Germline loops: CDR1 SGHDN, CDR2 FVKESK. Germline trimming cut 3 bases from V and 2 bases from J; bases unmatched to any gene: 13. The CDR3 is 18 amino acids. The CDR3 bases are TGTGCCAGCAGCCAGGAAAACCTAGCGGGCTTCAACACAGATACGCAGTATTTT. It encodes CASSQENLAGFNTDTQYF. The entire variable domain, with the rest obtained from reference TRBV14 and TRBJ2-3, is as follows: EAGVTQFPSHSVIEKGQTVTLRCDPISGHDNLYWYRRVMGKEIKFLLHFVKESKQDESGMPNNRFLAERTGGTYSTLKVQPAELEDSGVYFCASSQENLAGFNTDTQYFGPGTRLTVL.